These 11 T cell receptor beta chains originate from one sample sequenced in a study of T cells after yellow fever vaccination. TCRdb reprocessed the 5' RACE reads via MiXCR and lists one record per CDR3 protein. The table has around 530,000 distinct CDR3 sequences, roughly 17% seen once; the top ten hold around a sixth. The sequenced sample was PBMCs, obtained 5 days after the first yellow fever vaccination. These receptor sequences come from a man aged 18 to 29 who received the YFV17D yellow fever vaccine.

V usage is TRBV5-5 and J usage is TRBJ2-1, with 9 nucleotides matching TRBD2. Trimming cost V 4 bases and J 5 bases; bases outside gene matches: 10. Germline assignment: CDR1 SGHKS and CDR2 YYEKEE (reference sequence). The CDR3 contains 16 residues. Written as DNA, the CDR3 is TGTGCCAGCAGCGGACCTCTAGCGGGGCTACACAATGAGCAGTTCTTC. This sequence encodes CASSGPLAGLHNEQFF.

V and J are TRBV7-2 and TRBJ2-1; D unresolved. The CDR3 consists of 13 residues. V lost 5 bases to trimming and J lost 8 bases, with 13 bases between them. From germline, CDR1 is SGHTA and CDR2 FQGNSA. The CDR3 region has the DNA TGTGCCAGCAGCCCTTATGGATCGGATGAGCAGTTCTTC. This gives the protein CASSPYGSDEQFF.

The chain is built from TRBV7-9 and TRBJ2-1, with a weak D call TRBD1 (6 bases). Germline V gives CDR1 SEHNR, CDR2 FQNEAQ (reference sequence). The V and J ends lost 3 bases and 7 bases respectively, with 19 bases between them. This CDR3 region has 16 residues. CDR3 sequence: CASSFSLNTGYNEQFF. CDR3 bases: TGTGCCAGCAGCTTTAGCCTTAATACAGGGTATAATGAGCAGTTCTTC.

This clonotype was detected only a few times. The gene calls are TRBV24-1 and TRBJ2-2; D unclear. Germline V gives CDR1 KGHDR, CDR2 SFDVKD. The CDR3 length is 15 residues. V lost 2 bases and J 1 base, leaving 7 bases between the germline ends. CDR3 protein: CATSDSRKNTGELFF. CDR3 bases: TGTGCCACCAGTGATTCGAGGAAGAACACCGGGGAGCTGTTTTTT.

The chain uses TRBV9 and TRBJ2-5; 8 nucleotides line up with TRBD2. V was clipped by 0 bases and J by 1 base; unmatched bases: 5. The germline CDR1 and CDR2 sequences are SGDLS and YYNGEE. This CDR3 contains 16 residues. The CDR3 region is CASSVAGGARQETQYF. The CDR3 region has the DNA TGTGCCAGCAGCGTAGCCGGGGGGGCTCGCCAAGAGACCCAGTACTTC.

This clonotype was counted a few times. The V call is TRBV7-9, the J call TRBJ2-7, with D possibly matching TRBD1 (6 bases). The CDR3 has 15 amino acids. The germline CDR1 and CDR2 sequences are SEHNR and FQNEAQ (reference sequence). V was pared by 6 bases and J by 0 bases, with 15 bases between. CDR3 coding DNA: TGTGCCAGCAGTCCTATCAGGGGAAGCTCCTACGAGCAGTACTTC. This gives the protein CASSPIRGSSYEQYF.

The V and J genes are TRBV11-2 and TRBJ2-3, with D unresolved. Germline loops: CDR1 SGHAT, CDR2 FQNNGV. V shed 7 bases and J shed 4 bases, with 12 bases lying between them. This CDR3 is 13 amino acids long. DNA of the CDR3: TGTGCCAGCACCCTCGGTTCCCCAGATACGCAGTATTTT. This codes for CASTLGSPDTQYF.

This chain joins TRBV18 and TRBJ2-7; 8 positions match TRBD1. The CDR3 is 14 residues long. Germline CDR1 and CDR2: KGHSH and LQKENI. J was trimmed by 2 bases and V by 6 bases; bases with no gene match: 6. The CDR3 loop reads CASSGQGTTYEQYF. Here the CDR3 DNA reads TGTGCCAGCTCCGGACAGGGCACGACCTACGAGCAGTACTTC.

In its sample, this clonotype was seen a few times. J is TRBJ2-2 and V is TRBV29-1; tentative D call: TRBD1 (7 bases). V was pared by 6 bases and J by 1 base, with 15 bases between. CDR1 and CDR2 (germline): SQVTM, ANQGSEA. The CDR3 consists of 15 residues. The DNA of the CDR3 is TGCAGCGTGGAGGGGGCCGACAAGAACACCGGGGAGCTGTTTTTT. This gives the protein CSVEGADKNTGELFF.

This clonotype has only a few counts. The J gene is TRBJ2-7, the V gene TRBV14; D unclear. The CDR3 contains 14 residues. The ends were cut back, 4 bases at V and 2 bases at J, with 12 bases in the middle. CDR1 is SGHDN, CDR2 FVKESK, per germline. The CDR3 loop reads CASSPFRNPYEQYV. The DNA of the CDR3 is TGTGCCAGCAGCCCGTTCCGAAATCCCTACGAGCAGTACGTC.

In its sample, this clonotype was seen a few times. This sequence joins TRBV5-1 and TRBJ2-5; 7 nucleotides line up with TRBD1. CDR1 and CDR2 from the germline V gene are SGHRS and YFSETQ. This CDR3 contains 15 residues. V dropped 2 bases and J dropped 3; count of bases not matched to a gene: 7. DNA for the CDR3: TGCGCCAGCAGCTTATACAGGGGCTATGAAGAGACCCAGTACTTC. Amino acid sequence: CASSLYRGYEETQYF.